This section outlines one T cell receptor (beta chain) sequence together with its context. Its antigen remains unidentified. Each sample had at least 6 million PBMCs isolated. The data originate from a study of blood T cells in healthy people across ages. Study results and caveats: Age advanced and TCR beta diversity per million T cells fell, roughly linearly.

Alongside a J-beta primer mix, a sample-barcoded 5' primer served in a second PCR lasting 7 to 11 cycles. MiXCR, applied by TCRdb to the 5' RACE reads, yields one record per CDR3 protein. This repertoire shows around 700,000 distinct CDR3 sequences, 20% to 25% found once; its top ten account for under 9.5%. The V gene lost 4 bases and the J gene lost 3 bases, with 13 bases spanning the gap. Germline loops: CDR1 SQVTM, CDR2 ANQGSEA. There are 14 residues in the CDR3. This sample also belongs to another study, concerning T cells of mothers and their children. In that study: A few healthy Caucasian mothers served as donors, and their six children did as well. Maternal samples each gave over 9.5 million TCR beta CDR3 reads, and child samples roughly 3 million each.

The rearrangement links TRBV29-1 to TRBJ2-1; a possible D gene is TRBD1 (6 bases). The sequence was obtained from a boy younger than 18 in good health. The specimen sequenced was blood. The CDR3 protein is CSVAWAGVYNEQFF. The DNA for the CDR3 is TGCAGCGTTGCTTGGGCAGGGGTCTACAATGAGCAGTTCTTC.